These 9 T cell receptor beta chains were sequenced from one sample in a study of regulatory T cells in long-lasting Graves disease. Noted time point: newly diagnosed GD, antithyroid drugs for less than 3 months. The authors made the TCR library using RNA they extracted from PBMCs. Building the TCR beta libraries relied on iRepertoire HTBI primers, and CDR3 regions underwent Arm-PCR. TCRdb ran MiXCR on the multiplex PCR reads and lists one entry per CDR3 protein. Counted here are roughly 500,000 distinct CDR3 sequences, 12% occurring once; the ten biggest clones make up more than 8%. In addition, the sample was reused for a study of T cells in Graves' hyperthyroidism and ophthalmopathy.

Sample: peripheral blood mononuclear cells (PBMCs), taken at new diagnosis, from a patient treated with antithyroid drugs. The receptors here all came from a woman aged 25-40 years with Graves disease.

This clonotype has more than one count but fewer than ten. The rearrangement joins TRBV28 to TRBJ1-2; a weak D match, TRBD1 (5 bases). The CDR3 runs to 15 residues. Trimming cost V 6 bases and J 3 bases, with 17 bases left between them. Germline V gene lookup returns CDR1 MDHEN and CDR2 SYDVKM. The CDR3 sequence: CASRQPGGDYYGYTF. CDR3 bases: TGTGCCAGCAGACAGCCCGGGGGGGATTACTATGGCTACACCTTC.

This clonotype came up a few times. The V and J genes are TRBV4-1 and TRBJ1-5, with D maybe TRBD1 (5 bases). The CDR3 runs 14 residues. V lost 3 bases, J lost 3 bases, and 9 bases lay in between. The germline V gene encodes CDR1 MGHRA and CDR2 YSYEKL. The CDR3 nucleotides are TGCGCCAGCAGCCACTTGGGGGACAATCAGCCCCAGCATTTT. Translated: CASSHLGDNQPQHF.

Notes on this clonotype: This could be a read error, since a much larger clone is one nucleotide away. A read error is likely, as this CDR3 ends without the conserved phenylalanine or tryptophan. This chain connects TRBV2 to TRBJ2-1; 8 bases agree with TRBD2. Germline trimming cut 6 bases from V and 8 bases from J; bases unmatched to any gene: 3. This CDR3 is 12 amino acids long. CDR1 is SNHLY, CDR2 FYNNEI, per germline. This chain's CDR3 is CASSRRGDEQFV. DNA of the CDR3: TGTGCCAGCAGCCGGCGGGGGGATGAGCAGTTCGTC.

In this sample, this clonotype turned up many times. This chain links TRBV27 with TRBJ1-1; D perhaps matches TRBD1 (5 bases). Trimming stripped 5 bases from V and 7 bases from J, with 20 bases between. The germline CDR1 and CDR2 sequences are MNHEY and SMNVEV (reference sequence). This CDR3 spans 15 amino acids. CDR3 sequence reads: CASSPTAVTFNEAFF. The CDR3 nucleotides read TGTGCCAGCAGTCCGACAGCGGTGACATTCAATGAAGCTTTCTTT.

This clonotype was seen at least ten times. The chain has TRBV16 and TRBJ1-1; D unclear. This CDR3 has 15 amino acids. Deletions cut 2 bases from V and 2 bases from J, with 12 bases between. Germline values: CDR1 KGHSY, CDR2 FQNENV. CDR3 bases: TGTGCCAGCAGCCAAAGATACCTGATCAACACTGAAGCTTTCTTT. Protein sequence: CASSQRYLINTEAFF.

This clonotype occurred many times. This chain connects TRBV18 to TRBJ2-1; D unresolved. Germline V lookup: CDR1 KGHSH, CDR2 LQKENI. The CDR3 has 15 amino acids. Trimming left V 2 bases short and J 2 bases short, with 10 bases between. Here the CDR3 DNA reads TGTGCCAGCTCACCATTACCGACCCCCTACAATGAGCAGTTCTTC. Its translation: CASSPLPTPYNEQFF.

This clonotype occurred many times. The V and J genes are TRBV14 and TRBJ2-3; D is unclear. V lost 1 base, J lost 3 bases, and 11 bases lay in between. Germline loops: CDR1 SGHDN, CDR2 FVKESK. The CDR3 is 15 residues long. The CDR3 spells CASSQGLSWTDTQYF. The CDR3 nucleotides read TGTGCCAGCAGCCAAGGACTCAGCTGGACAGATACGCAGTATTTT.

This clonotype was recorded many times. The rearrangement joins TRBV2 to TRBJ2-2; D not certain. Looked up from germline, CDR1 is SNHLY and CDR2 is FYNNEI. Trimming removed 0 bases from V and 6 bases from J, with 2 bases in between. The CDR3 has 12 amino acids. The CDR3 protein is CASSEAPGELFF. The CDR3 DNA sequence: TGTGCCAGCAGTGAAGCTCCCGGGGAGCTGTTTTTT.

This clonotype occurred many times. V usage is TRBV20-1 and J usage is TRBJ2-4; no clear D gene. The ends were cut back, 0 bases at V and 2 bases at J, with 11 bases in the middle. The CDR3 length is 15 residues. Germline V gene lookup returns CDR1 DFQATT and CDR2 SNEGSKA (reference sequence). CDR3 sequence: CSARDRVIPKNIQYF. The CDR3 nucleotides are TGCAGTGCTAGAGATCGGGTGATCCCCAAAAACATTCAGTACTTC.